One sample yielded the 18 T cell receptor beta chains listed below, sequenced in a study of T-cell memory formation after mild COVID-19. TCRdb fed the 5' RACE reads into MiXCR, producing one record per CDR3 protein. Of under 650,000 distinct CDR3 sequences in the sample, over 15% were seen once. Sample: PBMCs or a T cell subset sorted from them (not recorded which). These receptor sequences come from an adult woman who had mild COVID-19 (a few samples of this study predate the infection). Cell type and time point are not known.

The rearrangement joins TRBV3-1 to TRBJ1-2; D is undetermined. The CDR3 has 13 residues. Germline V gives CDR1 LGHDT, CDR2 YNNKEL (reference sequence). Trimming shortened V by 3 bases and J by 3 bases, and 8 bases separated the two germline ends. The CDR3 loop reads CASSQGFDYGYTF. The CDR3 bases are TGTGCCAGCAGCCAGGGCTTCGACTATGGCTACACCTTC. Full variable domain (remainder filled in from reference TRBV3-1 and TRBJ1-2): DTAVSQTPKYLVTQMGNDKSIKCEQNLGHDTMYWYKQDSKKFLKIMFSYNNKELIINETVPNRFSPKSPDKAHLNLHINSLELGDSAVYFCASSQGFDYGYTFGSGTRLTVV.

V is TRBV24-1 and J is TRBJ1-2; a possible D gene is TRBD1 (6 bases). Trimming cost V 3 bases and J 8 bases, with 18 bases left between them. From germline, CDR1 is KGHDR and CDR2 SFDVKD. CDR3 length: 15 residues. CDR3 DNA: TGTGCCACCAGTGATCGTGGGGCAGGGGTAGAGGGCTACACCTTC. It translates to CATSDRGAGVEGYTF.

This clonotype was recorded a few times. The chain employs TRBV24-1 and TRBJ2-1; D might be TRBD1 (6 bases). CDR1 and CDR2 (germline): KGHDR, SFDVKD. The CDR3 sequence is 18 residues long. Trimming pared 0 bases from V and 5 bases from J, leaving 19 bases between. CDR3 nucleotides: TGTGCCACCAGTGATTTGAGTGTGGGGACACACAACCACAATGAGCAGTTCTTC. Its protein is CATSDLSVGTHNHNEQFF.

V and J are TRBV7-7 and TRBJ2-3, with 7 bases matching TRBD1. Trimming took 6 bases from V and 2 from J; bases not matched to a gene: 5. The CDR3 sequence is 14 residues long. Per the germline V gene, CDR1 is SSHAT and CDR2 is FNYEAQ (reference sequence). CDR3 sequence reads: CASSRTGATDTQYF. As DNA, the CDR3 is TGTGCCAGCAGTAGAACAGGGGCCACAGATACGCAGTATTTT.

The chain carries TRBV11-1 and TRBJ2-3, with 12 bases aligning to TRBD1. Germline CDR1 is SGHAT and CDR2 is FQDESV (reference sequence). This CDR3 spans 15 amino acids. V gave up 1 base and J gave up 12 bases; unmatched junction bases: 8. This chain's CDR3 is CASSLVYAGQGAQYF. The CDR3 nucleotides read TGTGCCAGCAGCTTAGTATATGCGGGACAGGGGGCCCAGTATTTT.

This clonotype was counted many times. V and J are TRBV7-2 and TRBJ2-2, with D unclear. V lost 5 bases and J lost 1, with 11 bases in between. The CDR3 spans 15 residues. Germline V gene data show CDR1 as SGHTA and CDR2 as FQGNSA. The CDR3 spells CASSPRPQNTGELFF. In nucleotides, the CDR3 is TGTGCCAGCAGCCCTCGACCGCAGAACACCGGGGAGCTGTTTTTT.

The chain recombines TRBV7-9 with TRBJ1-4, with 7 bases fitting TRBD1. Germline CDR1 is SEHNR and CDR2 is FQNEAQ (reference sequence). V lost 5 bases to trimming and J lost 5 bases; unmatched junction nucleotides: 14. The CDR3 has 17 residues. The CDR3 protein is CASSPPDDREENEKLFF. The CDR3 nucleotides read TGTGCCAGCAGCCCCCCAGACGACAGGGAGGAAAATGAAAAACTGTTTTTT.

This clonotype was seen a few times. DNA of the CDR3: TGTGCCAGCAGCCAAGGGTCGAGCACTGAAGCTTTCTTT. It codes for CASSQGSSTEAFF. This chain uses TRBV4-2 with TRBJ1-1; D remains unclear. In germline, CDR1 is LGHNA, CDR2 YNFKEQ. CDR3 length equals 13 residues. V gave up 1 base and J gave up 4 bases, with 7 bases separating them.

This clonotype was seen only a few times. The genes are TRBV3-1 and TRBJ1-6; possibly TRBD1 for D (5 bases). Per the germline V gene, CDR1 is LGHDT and CDR2 is YNNKEL (reference sequence). The length of the CDR3 is 16 residues. V lost 0 bases and J 7 bases, leaving 13 bases between the germline ends. The CDR3 DNA follows: TGTGCCAGCAGCCAAGAGGGGGGAGGACGAAATTCACCCCTCCACTTT. Protein sequence: CASSQEGGGRNSPLHF.

This clonotype has a handful of counts. The chain recombines TRBV7-9 with TRBJ1-6, with TRBD1 matching over 9 bases. With V trimmed by 2 bases and J by 7 bases, 3 bases remained unmatched. CDR1 and CDR2 from the germline V gene are SEHNR and FQNEAQ (reference sequence). CDR3 length: 15 residues. CDR3 region: CASSLMGTGNSPLHF. The CDR3 nucleotides are TGTGCCAGCAGCTTAATGGGGACAGGGAATTCACCCCTCCACTTT.

This clonotype was recorded a few times. CDR3 sequence: CASSRISGGRYEQYF. The CDR3 DNA follows: TGTGCCAGCAGCCGTATTAGCGGGGGTCGCTACGAGCAGTACTTC. The J gene is TRBJ2-7, the V gene TRBV4-2; TRBD2 agrees at 9 bases. CDR3 length: 15 amino acids. The trim removed 4 bases at V and 3 bases at J, leaving 7 bases unmatched. CDR1 and CDR2 from the germline V gene are LGHNA and YNFKEQ.

There are a few counts of this clonotype. The chain has TRBV21-1 and TRBJ2-7; the table's TRBD2 call for D was not verified on the DNA. TRBV21-1 is listed as a pseudogene. This CDR3 comprises 15 residues. The CDR3 nucleotides read TGTGCCAGCAGCAAAGCAGGAGGGTTGGGGTGCGAGCAGTACTTC. It yields the protein CASSKAGGLGCEQYF.

This clonotype occurred a few times. J is TRBJ2-1 and V is TRBV29-1, with a possible D match to TRBD2 (6 bases). Germline V gene sequence: CDR1 SQVTM, CDR2 ANQGSEA. The V gene lost 3 bases and the J gene lost 7 bases, with 7 bases spanning the gap. This CDR3 comprises 11 residues. The CDR3 DNA follows: TGCAGCGTTGAGAGCGGGAATGAGCAGTTCTTC. This sequence encodes CSVESGNEQFF.

V usage is TRBV7-9 and J usage is TRBJ2-7; D possibly corresponds to TRBD1 (6 bases). The V end was cut by 3 bases, the J end by 4 bases, with 16 bases between. The CDR3 covers 15 residues. CDR1 is SEHNR and CDR2 is FQNEAQ in the germline V gene (reference sequence). In nucleotides, the CDR3 is TGTGCCAGCAGCTTTCCCGACAGGTTACCTTACGAGCAGTACTTC. Translation: CASSFPDRLPYEQYF.

This clonotype was seen at least ten times. The chain carries TRBV6-2 or TRBV6-3 and TRBJ2-1; weak D call: TRBD2 (6 bases). Germline V gene sequence: CDR1 MNHEY, CDR2 SVGEGT. The germline V and J ends were trimmed by 6 bases and 8 bases, with 17 bases remaining between them. The CDR3 covers 14 residues. The CDR3 nucleotides are TGTGCCAGCAGGAGACTTAGGGGACTCGATGAGCAGTTCTTC. The encoded protein is CASRRLRGLDEQFF.

The chain links TRBV5-4 to TRBJ1-2; D is unresolved. The CDR3 has 11 residues. CDR1 is SGHNT and CDR2 is YYREEE in the germline V gene (reference sequence). V gave up 6 bases and J gave up 6 bases, with 9 bases separating them. The CDR3 sequence: CASTTGHGYTF. The CDR3, as DNA: TGTGCCAGCACCACCGGCCATGGCTACACCTTC.

This chain uses TRBV9 with TRBJ2-7; 9 bases are shared with TRBD1. The germline CDR1 and CDR2 sequences are SGDLS and YYNGEE. V was pared by 4 bases and J by 6 bases, with 14 bases of the junction left unmatched. The CDR3 is 16 residues long. The CDR3 nucleotides are TGTGCCAGCAGCTCCCCGGGGACAGGGCTCTCCGGCGAGCAGTACTTC. This gives the protein CASSSPGTGLSGEQYF.

This clonotype was seen a few times. The chain links TRBV20-1 to TRBJ1-4, with D possibly TRBD1 on 6 matching bases. The V gene's germline CDR1 is DFQATT and CDR2 SNEGSKA (reference sequence). The CDR3 is 14 amino acids. With 4 bases removed from V and 10 bases from J, the gap between germline ends came to 19 bases. CDR3 amino acids: CSATGQRPSGKLFF. In nucleotides, the CDR3 is TGCAGTGCTACAGGACAGCGGCCATCGGGAAAACTGTTTTTT.